This T cell receptor beta chain was documented in a study of T cells after yellow fever vaccination. This clonotype was seen a handful of times. Its matching antigen is unknown. The CDR3 consists of 16 residues. V dropped 5 bases and J dropped 4; count of bases not matched to a gene: 10. CDR1 and CDR2 from the germline V gene are SGHVS and FQNEAQ. General study findings and limits: Post-booster repertoires contained most primary-vaccination clones again (roughly 96% CD4, about 90% CD8).

The TCR cDNA carried a universal primer site and UMIs from 5'RACE template switching. TCRdb redid the calling of the 5' RACE reads with MiXCR, one entry per CDR3 protein. The profile shows fewer than 400,000 distinct CDR3 sequences, about 6.2% of them singletons. This receptor was obtained from a man aged 25-45 years who received the YFV17D yellow fever vaccine. Sequencing used PBMCs, obtained 5 days after the yellow fever booster vaccination. This chain uses TRBV7-8 with TRBJ2-3; 9 bases fit TRBD2. CDR3 sequence: CASSPLSGRNADTQYF. The CDR3 nucleotides are TGTGCCAGCAGCCCTCTCAGCGGGAGGAACGCAGATACGCAGTATTTT.